The 24 T cell receptor beta chains in this list originate from one sample, sequenced in a study of brain metastases from non-small cell lung cancer. Clones were read by immunoSEQ multiplex PCR, and TCRdb kept only the in-frame ones, dropping some. The repertoire holds about 8,000 clones, with around four fifths as singletons. The sample consisted of primary lung tumor tissue. Every receptor here comes from a donor at least 40 years old with non-small cell lung cancer.

This chain links TRBV19 with TRBJ1-1; 7 nucleotides match TRBD1. The germline gives CDR1 LNHDA, CDR2 SQIVND (reference sequence). The CDR3 loop spans 12 amino acids. Trimming at V came to 7 bases and at J to 6 bases, leaving 5 bases not matched to a gene. Here the CDR3 DNA reads TGTGCCAGTACACACAGGGGAGCTGAAGCTTTCTTT. This translates into CASTHRGAEAFF.

V is TRBV7-2 and J is TRBJ2-3; TRBD1 matches at 7 bases. J lost 10 bases, V lost 2 bases, and 15 bases had no gene match. The CDR3 totals 16 residues. Per the germline V gene, CDR1 is SGHTA and CDR2 is FQGNSA. The CDR3 sequence: CASSLNSEGAALAQYF. The DNA of the CDR3 is TGTGCCAGCAGCTTAAATAGCGAGGGGGCCGCCCTCGCGCAGTATTTT.

The chain employs TRBV9 and TRBJ2-7; 8 bases are shared with TRBD2. V dropped 0 bases and J dropped 2; count of bases not matched to a gene: 7. The CDR3 spans 16 residues. The germline gives CDR1 SGDLS, CDR2 YYNGEE. Written as DNA, the CDR3 is TGTGCCAGCAGCGTAGGGCCGGGGGGGGAACCCTACGAGCAGTACTTC. Protein: CASSVGPGGEPYEQYF.

This clone was seen only a few times. The chain uses TRBV3-1 (or the pseudogene TRBV3-2) and TRBJ2-2; a weak D match, TRBD1 (5 bases). The CDR3 covers 13 residues. Trimming took off 3 bases at V and 7 bases at J, with 9 bases between the two ends. In germline, CDR1 is LGHDT, CDR2 YNNKEL (reference sequence). CDR3 in amino acids: CASSHQGVGELFF. CDR3 nucleotide sequence: TGTGCCAGCAGCCATCAGGGTGTCGGGGAGCTGTTTTTT.

In its sample, this clone was seen a few times. The chain carries TRBV7-2 and TRBJ1-2; D not certain. CDR1 and CDR2 (germline): SGHTA, FQGNSA. The length of the CDR3 is 14 residues. The ends were cut back, 5 bases at V and 6 bases at J, with 16 bases in the middle. The CDR3 DNA is TGTGCCAGCAGCCTCGCCGGAGGAACCCATGGCTACACCTTC. Its translation: CASSLAGGTHGYTF.

About this clone: Its ends do not fully match the called genes, so a read error is possible. At the DNA level, this CDR3 is encoded by other sequences in the same sample as well. The V and J genes are TRBV5-1 and TRBJ2-7, with 8 positions matching TRBD1. Germline V gene lookup returns CDR1 SGHRS and CDR2 YFSETQ. The CDR3 covers 14 residues. As DNA, the CDR3 is TGCGCCAGCAGCTTGGTTCAGGGGGCCTACGAACAGTACTTC. It is translated as CASSLVQGAYEQYF.

V gene TRBV9 combines with J gene TRBJ2-3, with D hard to call. CDR1 SGDLS and CDR2 YYNGEE come from the germline V gene. The CDR3 consists of 12 residues. V dropped 3 bases and J dropped 5 bases, with 7 bases sitting between them. The CDR3 DNA is TGTGCCAGCAGCGCGAGTGGAGATACGCAGTATTTT. Amino acids: CASSASGDTQYF. The variable domain in full, with the rest retrieved from reference TRBV9 and TRBJ2-3, is DSGVTQTPKHLITATGQRVTLRCSPRSGDLSVYWYQQSLDQGLQFLIQYYNGEERAKGNILERFSAQQFPDLHSELNLSSLELGDSALYFCASSASGDTQYFGPGTRLTVL.

The chain joins TRBV4-2 to TRBJ1-2, with 8 bases identical to TRBD1. Trimming removed 3 bases from V and 7 bases from J; junction bases left unmatched: 10. This CDR3 is built from 15 residues. Germline CDR1 LGHNA, CDR2 YNFKEQ. CDR3 DNA: TGTGCCAGCAGCCATCAGGACAGGGTCATGGGTGGCTACACCTTC. As protein: CASSHQDRVMGGYTF.

The chain combines TRBV3-1 (or the pseudogene TRBV3-2) with TRBJ2-3; no firm D call. The V end was cut by 4 bases, the J end by 6 bases, with 8 bases between. The CDR3 length is 12 residues. Germline V gives CDR1 LGHDT, CDR2 YNNKEL (reference sequence). This CDR3 reads CASSLQRDTQYF. In DNA form, the CDR3 reads TGTGCCAGCAGCCTTCAAAGGGATACGCAGTATTTT.

The CDR3 DNA is TGTGCCAGCAGGTCGTCAAACACCGGGGAGCTGTTTTTT. It is translated as CASRSSNTGELFF. The chain joins TRBV6-6 to TRBJ2-2; D gene unclear. Germline loops: CDR1 MNHNY, CDR2 SVGAGI (reference sequence). This CDR3 is 13 amino acids long. V dropped 6 bases and J dropped 2 bases, with 7 bases sitting between them.

To note about this clone: Compared with germline, one end of the junction differs, possibly owing to a read error. Here the CDR3 reads CAGRGQPFQNTEAFF. As DNA, the CDR3 is TGCGCCGGCAGGGGACAGCCCTTCCAGAACACTGAAGCTTTCTTT. The chain has TRBV5-1 and TRBJ1-1; TRBD1 matches 7 bases. The CDR3 loop spans 15 amino acids. CDR1 and CDR2 from the germline V gene are SGHRS and YFSETQ. Based on the CDR3 plus reference TRBV5-1 and TRBJ1-1, the full variable domain is KAGVTQTPRYLIKTRGQQVTLSCSPISGHRSVSWYQQTPGQGLQFLFEYFSETQRNKGNFPGRFSGRQFSNSRSEMNVSTLELGDSALYLCAGRGQPFQNTEAFFGQGTRLTVV.

This chain joins TRBV4-1 and TRBJ1-1, with unresolved D. Germline V gene sequence: CDR1 MGHRA, CDR2 YSYEKL. The CDR3 runs to 14 residues. Trimming took 0 bases from V and 5 from J, leaving 10 bases between them. The CDR3 nucleotides are TGCGCCAGCAGCCAAGATATTTGGGGTACTGAAGCTTTCTTT. This translates into CASSQDIWGTEAFF.

This rearrangement joins TRBV2 to TRBJ1-2; D possibly corresponds to TRBD1 (6 bases). The ends were cut back, 4 bases at V and 10 bases at J, with 16 bases in the middle. CDR1 SNHLY and CDR2 FYNNEI come from the germline V gene. The CDR3 is 13 residues long. The CDR3 nucleotides are TGTGCCAGCAGTGGCGCAGAAGGGGGAGTCTACACCTTC. Encoded protein: CASSGAEGGVYTF.

V and J are TRBV21-1 and TRBJ2-2; TRBD1 reflects the table's D call only, with no check against the DNA. TRBV21-1 is a known pseudogene. The CDR3 spans 16 residues. CDR3 sequence reads: CASSKDKPRGTGELFF. In DNA form, the CDR3 reads TGTGCCAGCAGCAAAGATAAGCCCAGGGGAACCGGGGAGCTGTTTTTT.

The gene calls are TRBV6-6 and TRBJ1-4; tentatively, D is TRBD1 (5 bases). Germline V gives CDR1 MNHNY, CDR2 SVGAGI (reference sequence). Trimming shortened V by 7 bases and J by 4 bases, and 16 bases separated the two germline ends. The CDR3 consists of 15 residues. The CDR3 is CASILHGGGNEKLFF. The CDR3 region has the DNA TGTGCCAGCATCCTACACGGCGGGGGTAATGAAAAACTGTTTTTT.

This clone showed up just a few times. Other DNA sequences of this sample code for an identical CDR3. The rearrangement links TRBV6-5 to TRBJ1-2; the D gene is possibly TRBD1 (5 bases). V shed 3 bases and J shed 4 bases, with 6 bases lying between them. This CDR3 has 12 residues. Germline V lookup: CDR1 MNHEY, CDR2 SVGAGI. CDR3 sequence reads: CASSYQGYGYTF. DNA of the CDR3: TGTGCCAGCAGTTATCAGGGCTATGGCTACACCTTC.

This clone came up a few times. Sequence at one end of the junction differs from germline and may be a read error. V gene TRBV9 combines with J gene TRBJ1-1; D remains unclear. The V gene's germline CDR1 is SGDLS and CDR2 YYNGEE. The CDR3 spans 14 residues. Written as DNA, the CDR3 is TGTGTCAGCAGCGTAGACGGTGAGAACACTGAAGCTTTCTTT. Protein: CVSSVDGENTEAFF. The full variable domain, its missing parts supplied by reference TRBV9 and TRBJ1-1, is DSGVTQTPKHLITATGQRVTLRCSPRSGDLSVYWYQQSLDQGLQFLIQYYNGEERAKGNILERFSAQQFPDLHSELNLSSLELGDSALYFCVSSVDGENTEAFFGQGTRLTVV.

Details on this clone: This CDR3 is also generated by other DNA sequences in the sample. The chain combines TRBV5-4 with TRBJ2-3; TRBD2 agrees at 7 bases. The CDR3 spans 15 residues. The ends lost 0 bases at V and 4 bases at J; junction bases unmatched: 5. CDR1 is SGHNT and CDR2 is YYREEE in the germline V gene (reference sequence). In nucleotides, the CDR3 is TGTGCCAGCAGCTTGGCTGGGGCGGGGGCAGATACGCAGTATTTT. Residues: CASSLAGAGADTQYF.

The chain has TRBV29-1 and TRBJ2-7, with D perhaps TRBD2 (6 bases). V lost 7 bases to trimming and J lost 1 base, with 11 bases between them. This CDR3 contains 12 residues. Germline loops: CDR1 SQVTM, CDR2 ANQGSEA. The CDR3 protein is CSAEGLSYEQYF. DNA for the CDR3: TGCAGCGCCGAGGGACTTTCCTACGAGCAGTACTTC.

Only one count was recorded for this clone. The V call is TRBV9, the J call TRBJ1-2; 12 bases map to TRBD1. This CDR3 region has 14 residues. Per germline, CDR1 SGDLS and CDR2 YYNGEE. The junction had 7 bases not matched to a gene; V was cut back by 5 bases and J by 8 bases. This chain's CDR3 is CASSPGQGAKGYTF. CDR3 DNA sequence: TGTGCCAGCAGTCCGGGACAGGGGGCGAAGGGCTACACCTTC.

The table lists this clone with a count of one. A read error may produce the germline difference seen at one junction end. The chain joins TRBV15 to TRBJ1-2; TRBD1 is a possible D gene (6 bases). In germline, CDR1 is LNHNV, CDR2 YYDKDF (reference sequence). The CDR3 covers 15 residues. The CDR3 nucleotides are TGTGCCACCAGCAGAGCTGTACAGGGCTTAATCGGCTACATCTTC. Protein sequence: CATSRAVQGLIGYIF. The full variable domain, in which reference TRBV15 and TRBJ1-2 provide the parts outside the CDR3, is DAMVIQNPRYQVTQFGKPVTLSCSQTLNHNVMYWYQQKSSQAPKLLFHYYDKDFNNEADTPDNFQSRRPNTSFCFLDIRSPGLGDTAMYLCATSRAVQGLIGYIFGSGTRLTVV.

The chain recombines TRBV25-1 with TRBJ2-7, with D perhaps matching TRBD1 (6 bases). Germline CDR1 and CDR2: MGHDK and SYGVNS. The CDR3 contains 13 residues. Trimming shortened V by 6 bases and J by 0 bases, and 9 bases separated the two germline ends. The CDR3 DNA is TGTGCCAGCAGCACAGGGATCTCCTACGAGCAGTACTTC. Translating it yields CASSTGISYEQYF.

This rearrangement joins TRBV3-1 (or the pseudogene TRBV3-2) to TRBJ2-2, with a weak D call TRBD2 (6 bases). The germline V and J ends were trimmed by 8 bases and 1 base, with 8 bases remaining between them. There are 13 residues in the CDR3. Germline V gives CDR1 LGHDT, CDR2 YNNKEL (reference sequence). CDR3 bases: TGTGCCAGCGGGGGGATGAACACCGGGGAGCTGTTTTTT. Its translation is CASGGMNTGELFF.

As concerns this clone: At one boundary the junction diverges from the germline segment, which might be a read error. This sequence joins TRBV7-2 and TRBJ1-1; unclear D gene. The CDR3 runs 15 residues. Germline V gene sequence: CDR1 SGHTA, CDR2 FQGNSA. For the CDR3, the DNA is TGTGCCAGCAGCTTAGCGGCGGGGAGGAACACTAAAGCTTTCTTT. It codes for CASSLAAGRNTKAFF. Full variable domain (rest looked up from reference TRBV7-2 and TRBJ1-1): GAGVSQSPSNKVTEKGKDVELRCDPISGHTALYWYRQSLGQGLEFLIYFQGNSAPDKSGLPSDRFSAERTGGSVSTLTIQRTQQEDSAVYLCASSLAAGRNTKAFFGQGTRLTVV.